Each of the 25 T cell receptor beta chains below was sequenced from the same sample in a study of T cells after yellow fever vaccination. From the 5' RACE reads, TCRdb called clonotypes with MiXCR, one entry per CDR3 protein. The data contain 150,000 to 200,000 distinct CDR3 sequences, approximately 6.2% of them seen just once; the ten biggest clones take up roughly 3%. The starting material was CD4+ T cells sorted from PBMCs, obtained on the day of the first yellow fever vaccination. The source is a man between 18 and 29 years old who received the YFV17D yellow fever vaccine.

A remark on this clonotype: A much larger clone differs from this one at a single base, so this may be a read error. The chain couples TRBV7-9 to TRBJ2-3; unclear D gene. Germline lookup yields CDR1 SEHNR and CDR2 FQNEAQ (reference sequence). The CDR3 is 14 residues long. Trimming removed 8 bases at V and 2 bases at J, with 14 bases between. CDR3 residues: CASGLVGSTDTQYF. The CDR3 region has the DNA TGTGCCAGCGGTCTAGTGGGTTCCACAGATACGCAGTATTTT.

This clonotype came up a few times. This sequence joins TRBV9 and TRBJ2-1; a weak D match, TRBD1 (5 bases). The CDR3 runs to 13 residues. Trimming shortened V by 2 bases and J by 2 bases, and 5 bases separated the two germline ends. The germline V gene has CDR1 SGDLS and CDR2 YYNGEE. The DNA for the CDR3 is TGTGCCAGCAGCGTGGACACCTACAATGAGCAGTTCTTC. As protein: CASSVDTYNEQFF.

This clonotype has just a few counts. V gene TRBV20-1 combines with J gene TRBJ2-6; D gene uncertain. Trimming took off 6 bases at V and 0 bases at J, with 18 bases between the two ends. CDR1 is DFQATT and CDR2 is SNEGSKA in the germline V gene (reference sequence). The CDR3 spans 17 residues. The CDR3 coding sequence is TGCAGTGCGTCACCCACTGCCACAAGCTCTGGGGCCAACGTCCTGACTTTC. Translating it yields CSASPTATSSGANVLTF.

The rearrangement uses TRBV23-1 and TRBJ2-7; D perhaps matches TRBD1 (5 bases). TRBV23-1 is known as an ORF, though its function is uncertain. The CDR3 sequence is 15 residues long. V gave up 10 bases and J gave up 3 bases, with 22 bases separating them. DNA for the CDR3: TGCGCCACCTGGCAACAAAGGGGCCCTAACTACGAGCAGTACGTC. The encoded protein is CATWQQRGPNYEQYV.

This clonotype was observed a few times. The rearrangement joins TRBV6-5 to TRBJ1-4, with 10 bases identical to TRBD1. The CDR3 has 15 residues. Germline assignment: CDR1 MNHEY and CDR2 SVGAGI. V lost 8 bases and J lost 2; bases outside the gene matches: 5. This CDR3 is CASLGTGATNEKLFF. The CDR3 DNA is TGTGCCAGCCTAGGGACAGGGGCTACTAATGAAAAACTGTTTTTT.

In this sample, this clonotype turned up many times. The V and J genes are TRBV3-1 and TRBJ2-5; possibly TRBD1 or TRBD2 for D (5 bases each). The V gene's germline CDR1 is LGHDT and CDR2 YNNKEL (reference sequence). Trimming pared 7 bases from V and 2 bases from J, leaving 11 bases between. The CDR3 loop spans 13 amino acids. CDR3 protein: CASTLGAQETQYF. CDR3 DNA sequence: TGTGCCAGCACCCTCGGGGCTCAAGAGACCCAGTACTTC.

This clonotype came up many times. The chain carries TRBV7-2 and TRBJ1-2; 7 positions match TRBD1. There are 15 residues in the CDR3. Trimming at V came to 5 bases and at J to 0 bases, leaving 6 bases not matched to a gene. Germline CDR1 reads SGHTA; CDR2 reads FQGNSA. The CDR3 region has the DNA TGTGCCAGCAGCCCCCAGGGGGGGACTAACTATGGCTACACCTTC. It codes for CASSPQGGTNYGYTF.

This clonotype was detected many times. The chain links TRBV10-2 to TRBJ1-6; 8 nucleotides agree with TRBD1. Losses at the gene ends were 2 bases for V and 9 bases for J; bases not matched to a gene: 3. CDR1 and CDR2 (germline): WSHSY, SAAADI. This CDR3 region has 14 residues. The CDR3 loop reads CASSEQGARSPLHF. The CDR3 DNA sequence: TGCGCCAGCAGTGAGCAGGGGGCGCGTTCACCCCTCCACTTT.

This clonotype was detected ten times or more. The chain carries TRBV20-1 and TRBJ2-3; D is unclear. Germline V gene sequence: CDR1 DFQATT, CDR2 SNEGSKA (reference sequence). V gave up 7 bases and J gave up 5 bases, with 13 bases separating them. The CDR3 is made up of 12 amino acids. The CDR3 protein is CSVRVVVDTQYF. The CDR3 DNA sequence: TGCAGTGTAAGGGTAGTCGTAGATACGCAGTATTTT.

Many counts were recorded for this clonotype. V usage is TRBV7-2 and J usage is TRBJ1-5; D is unclear. V shed 1 base and J shed 5 bases, with 6 bases lying between them. Looked up from germline, CDR1 is SGHTA and CDR2 is FQGNSA. CDR3 length equals 13 residues. In DNA form, the CDR3 reads TGTGCCAGCAGCTTAGGGATGGATCAGCCCCAGCATTTT. It encodes CASSLGMDQPQHF.

Only a few counts were recorded for this clonotype. The chain has TRBV11-3 and TRBJ2-7; 9 bases agree with TRBD1. Losses at the gene ends were 5 bases for V and 3 bases for J; bases not matched to a gene: 8. The CDR3 is made up of 15 amino acids. Germline lookup yields CDR1 SGHNT and CDR2 YENEEA. The CDR3 coding sequence is TGTGCCAGCAGCGTATTCCCGGGACAGGGCTACGAGCAGTACTTC. It specifies CASSVFPGQGYEQYF.

On this clonotype itself: A much larger clone lies a single base off, so this may be a read error. The chain combines TRBV5-8 with TRBJ2-3, with no clear D. V was trimmed by 7 bases and J by 2 bases, leaving 8 bases between them. This CDR3 has 12 amino acids. Per germline, CDR1 SGHTS and CDR2 YDEGEE. DNA of the CDR3: TGTGCCAGCGCCGATGACACAGATACGCAGTATTTT. Translation: CASADDTDTQYF.

This clonotype was recorded at least ten times. In nucleotides, the CDR3 is TGCAGTGCCTTGGGGGGCACAGATACGCAGTATTTT. The encoded protein is CSALGGTDTQYF. The chain joins TRBV20-1 to TRBJ2-3; D might be TRBD1 or TRBD2, each matching 5 bases. The CDR3 runs to 12 residues. V shed 6 bases and J shed 1 base, with 8 bases lying between them. The germline gives CDR1 DFQATT, CDR2 SNEGSKA (reference sequence).

Many counts were recorded for this clonotype. CDR3 bases: TGCGCCAGCAGCCCGTCCACTGGAAACACCGGGGAGCTGTTTTTT. Protein product: CASSPSTGNTGELFF. The gene calls are TRBV5-1 and TRBJ2-2; D gene uncertain. The germline CDR1 and CDR2 sequences are SGHRS and YFSETQ. The CDR3 covers 15 residues. The ends were cut back, 4 bases at V and 2 bases at J, with 12 bases in the middle. Filled out from reference TRBV5-1 and TRBJ2-2, the complete variable domain reads KAGVTQTPRYLIKTRGQQVTLSCSPISGHRSVSWYQQTPGQGLQFLFEYFSETQRNKGNFPGRFSGRQFSNSRSEMNVSTLELGDSALYLCASSPSTGNTGELFFGEGSRLTVL.

The chain combines TRBV7-2 with TRBJ1-4; D not resolved. Germline CDR1 SGHTA, CDR2 FQGNSA. Trimming took 6 bases from V and 0 from J, leaving 11 bases between them. There are 15 residues in the CDR3. The CDR3: CASRKGGATNEKLFF. The CDR3 DNA is TGTGCCAGCAGAAAAGGCGGGGCAACTAATGAAAAACTGTTTTTT.

This clonotype was counted at least ten times. For the CDR3, the DNA is TGCGCCAGCAGCCAAATGGGACATAAAAACGAGCAGTACTTC. It yields the protein CASSQMGHKNEQYF. The chain couples TRBV4-1 to TRBJ2-7; D perhaps matches TRBD1 (6 bases). The ends were cut back, 2 bases at V and 5 bases at J, with 13 bases in the middle. Germline V lookup: CDR1 MGHRA, CDR2 YSYEKL. There are 14 residues in the CDR3.

In this sample, this clonotype turned up many times. The chain joins TRBV5-1 to TRBJ2-7; D not resolved. The CDR3 is 14 amino acids. The ends were cut back, 0 bases at V and 0 bases at J, with 7 bases in the middle. In germline, CDR1 is SGHRS, CDR2 YFSETQ. The chain's CDR3 is CASSLDTTSYEQYF. CDR3 nucleotides: TGCGCCAGCAGCTTGGATACAACCTCCTACGAGCAGTACTTC.

With regard to this clonotype: This may come from a read error, since a much larger clone is one base off. This chain joins TRBV5-1 and TRBJ1-1; D is unclear. Germline assignment: CDR1 SGHRS and CDR2 YFSETQ. Trimming removed 1 base at V and 6 bases at J, with 10 bases between. The CDR3 consists of 13 residues. The CDR3 loop is CASSLSQYAEAFF. The CDR3 nucleotides read TGCGCCAGCAGCTTGAGTCAGTACGCTGAAGCTTTCTTT. Full variable domain (remainder filled in from reference TRBV5-1 and TRBJ1-1): KAGVTQTPRYLIKTRGQQVTLSCSPISGHRSVSWYQQTPGQGLQFLFEYFSETQRNKGNFPGRFSGRQFSNSRSEMNVSTLELGDSALYLCASSLSQYAEAFFGQGTRLTVV.

Ten or more counts support this clonotype. This chain links TRBV20-1 with TRBJ2-7; D is tentatively TRBD1 or TRBD2 (5 bases each). This CDR3 spans 12 amino acids. Germline CDR1 is DFQATT and CDR2 is SNEGSKA (reference sequence). V was cut by 6 bases and J by 3 bases, with 12 bases left in between. The CDR3 DNA is TGCAGTGCCAGGTGGGACGACTACGAGCAGTACGTC. Its protein product is CSARWDDYEQYV.

The chain links TRBV5-6 to TRBJ2-1; 9 nucleotides match TRBD2. CDR1 and CDR2 from the germline V gene are SGHDT and YYEEEE. The CDR3 contains 15 residues. V lost 4 bases to trimming and J lost 8 bases; unmatched junction nucleotides: 10. CDR3 coding DNA: TGTGCCAGCAGCGCTACCAGCGGGGGGAGGGATGAGCAGTTCTTC. Translated: CASSATSGGRDEQFF.

Comments on this clonotype: The junction departs from the called germline gene at one end, perhaps through a read error. The chain combines TRBV5-8 with TRBJ2-5, with D unresolved. CDR1 is SGHTS and CDR2 is YDEGEE in the germline V gene. This CDR3 is built from 14 residues. CDR3 in DNA: TGTGCCATCAGCTCCGGGCCCTTCCAAGAGACCCAGTACTTC. This gives the protein CAISSGPFQETQYF. Full variable domain (missing parts from reference TRBV5-8 and TRBJ2-5): EAGVTQSPTHLIKTRGQQATLRCSPISGHTSVYWYQQALGLGLQFLLWYDEGEERNRGNFPPRFSGRQFPNYSSELNVNALELEDSALYLCAISSGPFQETQYFGPGTRLLVL.

This clonotype has at least ten counts. CDR3 nucleotide sequence: TGTGCCAGCAGCTTGGAGGTGTGGGAGAACACTGAAGCTTTCTTT. This gives the protein CASSLEVWENTEAFF. This rearrangement joins TRBV5-4 to TRBJ1-1; D gene uncertain. V dropped 0 bases and J dropped 1 base, with 10 bases sitting between them. Germline V gene lookup returns CDR1 SGHNT and CDR2 YYREEE (reference sequence). The CDR3 loop spans 15 amino acids.

There are many counts of this clonotype. The genes are TRBV2 and TRBJ1-2; a possible D gene is TRBD1 (6 bases). This CDR3 has 13 residues. Germline CDR1 reads SNHLY; CDR2 reads FYNNEI. The V end lost 6 bases, the J end lost 8 bases, and 16 bases lay between the germline ends. In nucleotides, the CDR3 is TGTGCCAGCAGGAGCGAGACAGGACAAGGCTACACCTTC. It translates to CASRSETGQGYTF.

The rearrangement links TRBV5-1 to TRBJ1-4; 7 bases map to TRBD1. The CDR3 has 15 amino acids. CDR1 SGHRS and CDR2 YFSETQ come from the germline V gene. J was trimmed by 0 bases and V by 6 bases; bases with no gene match: 5. The CDR3 DNA sequence: TGCGCCAGCAAGGAGGGGGCCACAACTAATGAAAAACTGTTTTTT. It encodes CASKEGATTNEKLFF.

This clonotype appeared many times. The V call is TRBV14, the J call TRBJ2-2; weak D call: TRBD1 (5 bases). The CDR3 covers 16 residues. Trimming removed 4 bases at V and 1 base at J, with 13 bases between. CDR1 is SGHDN, CDR2 FVKESK, per germline. The CDR3 here is CASSPLGQLNTGELFF. CDR3 DNA sequence: TGTGCCAGCAGCCCCCTCGGACAACTGAACACCGGGGAGCTGTTTTTT. Full variable domain (outside the CDR3, taken from reference TRBV14 and TRBJ2-2): EAGVTQFPSHSVIEKGQTVTLRCDPISGHDNLYWYRRVMGKEIKFLLHFVKESKQDESGMPNNRFLAERTGGTYSTLKVQPAELEDSGVYFCASSPLGQLNTGELFFGEGSRLTVL.